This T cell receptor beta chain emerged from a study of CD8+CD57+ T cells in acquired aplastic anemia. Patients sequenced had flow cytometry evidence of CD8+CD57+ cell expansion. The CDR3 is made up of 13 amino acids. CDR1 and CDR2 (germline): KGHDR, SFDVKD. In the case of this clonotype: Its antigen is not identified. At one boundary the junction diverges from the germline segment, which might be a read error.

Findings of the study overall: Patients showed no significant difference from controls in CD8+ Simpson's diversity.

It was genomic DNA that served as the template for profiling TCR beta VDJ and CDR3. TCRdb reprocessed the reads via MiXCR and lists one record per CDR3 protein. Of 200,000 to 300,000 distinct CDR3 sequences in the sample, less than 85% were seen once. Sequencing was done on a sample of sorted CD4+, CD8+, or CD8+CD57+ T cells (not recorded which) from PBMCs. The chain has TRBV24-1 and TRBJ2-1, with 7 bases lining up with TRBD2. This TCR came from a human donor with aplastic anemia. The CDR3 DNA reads TGCGCCACCTGGGGAGGGTGGGGGGGTGAGCAGTTCTTC. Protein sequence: CATWGGWGGEQFF.